The 8 T cell receptor beta chains below were found in one sample sequenced in a study of T-cell memory formation after mild COVID-19. TCRdb re-called the 5' RACE reads through MiXCR, storing one row per CDR3 protein. This table has approximately 210,000 distinct CDR3 sequences, 27% appearing once. Sequencing used PBMCs or a T cell subset sorted from them (not recorded which). These receptors were taken from an adult woman who had mild COVID-19 (a few samples of this study predate the infection). Cell type and time point are not known.

This clonotype has just a few counts. The rearrangement links TRBV4-1 to TRBJ2-7, with a weak D call TRBD2 (6 bases). CDR3 length: 14 residues. The germline V gene has CDR1 MGHRA and CDR2 YSYEKL. V lost 0 bases and J 5 bases, leaving 11 bases between the germline ends. The chain's CDR3 is CASSQDGRGDEQYF. The CDR3 coding sequence is TGCGCCAGCAGCCAAGATGGGCGGGGAGACGAGCAGTACTTC.

The CDR3 DNA sequence: TGTGCCAGCAGCCTATACGGGGCTAGCGGGATCTCGAAGTCCTACAATGAGCAGTTCTTC. Translating it yields CASSLYGASGISKSYNEQFF. The V call is TRBV6-4, the J call TRBJ2-1; TRBD2 matches at 9 bases. V trimming: 6 bases; J trimming: 1 base; junction bases outside the gene matches: 19. This CDR3 is 20 amino acids long. The germline V gene has CDR1 MRHNA and CDR2 SNTAGT.

In this sample, this clonotype turned up a few times. The CDR3 sequence: CASSGRDRGAYEQYF. For the CDR3, the DNA is TGTGCCAGCAGCGGCCGGGACAGGGGGGCCTACGAGCAGTACTTC. The chain carries TRBV9 and TRBJ2-7, with 11 nucleotides matching TRBD1. The CDR3 covers 15 residues. V lost 3 bases, J lost 2 bases, and 4 bases stayed unmatched. Germline CDR1 reads SGDLS; CDR2 reads YYNGEE.

This clonotype appeared a few times. A junction end diverges from the germline sequence, so it may reflect a read error. The rearrangement links TRBV7-2 to TRBJ2-1; 10 bases line up with TRBD2. Germline loops: CDR1 SGHTA, CDR2 FQGNSA. This CDR3 spans 15 amino acids. The CDR3 protein is CASSLAGTSVNEQFF. The CDR3 DNA reads as TGTGCCAGCAGCCTAGCCGGGACTAGCGTGAATGAGCAGTTCTTC.

The chain joins TRBV4-1 to TRBJ2-1; D is possibly TRBD1 (5 bases). Per germline, CDR1 MGHRA and CDR2 YSYEKL. CDR3 size: 14 residues. Trimming shortened V by 8 bases and J by 1 base, and 12 bases separated the two germline ends. CDR3 in DNA: TGCGCCAGCCAACAGGTCGGTTCCTACAATGAGCAGTTCTTC. This encodes CASQQVGSYNEQFF.

This clonotype was found once. This chain joins TRBV11-3 and TRBJ2-1; no reliable D call. Germline lookup yields CDR1 SGHNT and CDR2 YENEEA. Trimming took 7 bases from V and 0 from J, leaving 19 bases between them. The CDR3 length is 17 residues. In nucleotides, the CDR3 is TGTGCCAGCAACCTACGACGAGCGTCGAGCTCCTACAATGAGCAGTTCTTC. Amino acids: CASNLRRASSSYNEQFF. The whole variable domain, remainder taken from reference TRBV11-3 and TRBJ2-1, is EAGVVQSPRYKIIEKKQPVAFWCNPISGHNTLYWYLQNLGQGPELLIRYENEEAVDDSQLPKDRFSAERLKGVDSTLKIQPAELGDSAVYLCASNLRRASSSYNEQFFGPGTRLTVL.

This clonotype was recorded at least ten times. This sequence joins TRBV19 and TRBJ1-5; 7 nucleotides align to TRBD1. Trimming at V came to 0 bases and at J to 2 bases, leaving 10 bases not matched to a gene. Looked up from germline, CDR1 is LNHDA and CDR2 is SQIVND (reference sequence). The CDR3 runs to 18 residues. The CDR3 is CASSIDDRARLGNQPQHF. CDR3 DNA: TGTGCCAGTAGTATAGACGACAGGGCCCGGTTGGGCAATCAGCCCCAGCATTTT.

This clonotype was counted between two and nine times. V and J are TRBV12-3 or TRBV12-4 and TRBJ2-2; 7 positions agree with TRBD2. The junction had 2 bases not matched to a gene; V was cut back by 7 bases and J by 0 bases. The CDR3 contains 14 residues. The CDR3 is CASKGLANTGELFF. In nucleotides, the CDR3 is TGTGCCAGCAAAGGACTAGCGAACACCGGGGAGCTGTTTTTT.